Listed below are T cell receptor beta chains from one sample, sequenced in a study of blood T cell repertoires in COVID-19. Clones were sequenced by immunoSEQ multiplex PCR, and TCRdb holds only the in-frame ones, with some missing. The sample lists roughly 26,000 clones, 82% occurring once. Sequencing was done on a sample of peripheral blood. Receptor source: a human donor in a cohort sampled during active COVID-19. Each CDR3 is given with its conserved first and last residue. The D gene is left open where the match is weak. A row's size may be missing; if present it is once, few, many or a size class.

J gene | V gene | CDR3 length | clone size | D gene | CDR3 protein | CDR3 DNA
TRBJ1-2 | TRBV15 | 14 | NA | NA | CATSFGNRAYGYTF | TGTGCCACCAGCTTTGGGAACAGGGCCTATGGCTACACCTTC
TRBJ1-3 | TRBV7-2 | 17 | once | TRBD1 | CASTLSSLAGGGNTIYF | TGTGCCAGCACCTTATCAAGCCTGGCAGGGGGTGGAAACACCATATATTTT
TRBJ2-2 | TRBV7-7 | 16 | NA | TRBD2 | CASSPRGSGVTGELFF | TGTGCCAGCAGCCCCCGGGGTAGCGGGGTCACCGGGGAGCTGTTTTTT
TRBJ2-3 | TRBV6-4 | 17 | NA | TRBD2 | CASSDSKTSGGQDTQYF | TGTGCCAGCAGTGACTCAAAGACTAGCGGGGGTCAAGATACGCAGTATTTT
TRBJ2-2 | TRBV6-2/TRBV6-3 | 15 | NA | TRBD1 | CASSPGTGNTGELFF | TGTGCCAGCAGCCCCGGGACAGGGAACACCGGGGAGCTGTTTTTT
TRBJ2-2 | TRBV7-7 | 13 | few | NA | CALGDTNTGELFF | TGTGCCCTTGGGGACACCAACACCGGGGAGCTGTTTTTT
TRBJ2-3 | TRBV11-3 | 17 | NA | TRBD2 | CASSLGLTSGGTDTQYF | TGTGCCAGCAGCTTAGGGTTGACTAGCGGGGGCACAGATACGCAGTATTTT
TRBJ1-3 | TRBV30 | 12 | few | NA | CACRTDGNTIYF | TGTGCCTGCCGGACAGACGGAAACACCATATATTTT
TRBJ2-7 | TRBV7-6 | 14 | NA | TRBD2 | CASSLVLAGSEQYF | TGTGCCAGCAGCTTAGTCCTAGCGGGGAGCGAGCAGTACTTC
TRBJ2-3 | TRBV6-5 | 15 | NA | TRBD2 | CASSRSGRAEDTQYF | TGTGCCAGCAGTCGTAGCGGGAGGGCGGAGGATACGCAGTATTTT
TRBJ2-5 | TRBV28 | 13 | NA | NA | CASSLPGQETQYF | TGTGCCAGCAGTTTGCCAGGCCAAGAGACCCAGTACTTC
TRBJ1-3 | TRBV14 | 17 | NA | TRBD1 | CASSMMTGQVSGNTIYF | TGTGCCAGCAGCATGATGACAGGGCAAGTTTCAGGAAACACCATATATTTT
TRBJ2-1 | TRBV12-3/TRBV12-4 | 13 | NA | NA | CASSFGENNEQFF | TGTGCCAGCAGTTTCGGAGAAAACAATGAGCAGTTCTTC
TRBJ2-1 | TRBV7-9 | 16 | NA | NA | CASSPYRVQGFYEQFF | TGTGCCAGCAGCCCCTACAGGGTACAGGGATTTTATGAGCAGTTCTTC
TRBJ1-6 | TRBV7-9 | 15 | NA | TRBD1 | CASSAFGTENSPLHF | TGTGCCAGCAGCGCATTCGGGACAGAAAATTCACCCCTCCACTTT
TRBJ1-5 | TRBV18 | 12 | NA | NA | CASSKPDQPQHF | TGTGCCAGCTCAAAGCCGGATCAGCCCCAGCATTTT
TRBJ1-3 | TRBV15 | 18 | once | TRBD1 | CATSRRRGGYSSGNTIYF | TGTGCCACCAGCAGACGCCGAGGGGGCTATTCCTCTGGAAACACCATATATTTT